This T cell receptor (beta chain) was captured by sequencing in a study of T cells after yellow fever vaccination (dated by TCRdb to about 2019). About the investigation overall: The SMART-Seq v4 Ultra Low Input RNA kit was used to prepare libraries from fractions with low cell numbers. To follow T-cell clones before and after both primary and booster YFV17D yellow fever vaccination, bulk TCR alpha and beta repertoires underwent longitudinal sequencing. Two healthy male donors, one aged 18 to 30 and one aged 30 to 40 years, were included in the cohort. Bulk PBMC replicates and cell subsets were isolated from blood drawn at multiple timepoints before and after both primary and secondary immunization. General conclusions and limits of the study: Because only a couple of donors were included in the study, the extent to which the findings can be generalized is limited. The secondary T-cell response was found to be weaker but faster than the primary response, with a peak reached on day 5 rather than on day 15. Most clones expanded after primary vaccination were re-detected after the booster (96% of CD4 and approximately 89% of CD8), suggesting broad memory maintenance. Because abundant contaminating clonotypes from the bulk population could be contained in FACS-sorted repertoires, computational filtering was required. A small fraction of clonotypes showed up in both the CD4 and CD8 compartments, probably as a result of convergent recombination.

TCR cDNA was synthesized by 5'RACE template switching, through which a universal primer site and unique molecular identifiers were introduced. Priming of cDNA synthesis was performed from both the TCR alpha and TCR beta constant segments. Two PCR steps were used to amplify libraries, with sample barcodes and sequencing adapters being added in the second step. Sequencing of libraries was performed on Illumina HiSeq 2500 (2x100 bp) or NovaSeq (2x150 bp). The authors' analysis ran thus. MIGEC was used to demultiplex reads and collapse the reads into UMI consensus sequences, and MiXCR was used for V(D)J alignment. Vaccine-responding clonotypes were identified with edgeR using replicate PBMC samples, with FDR below 0.01 and a log2 fold change above 5 up to day 15 being required. Each bulk clonotype was labeled CD4 or CD8 based on which sequenced repertoire, CD4 or CD8, contained the clonotype at higher abundance. TCRdb applied fastp at Q25 and MiXCR to the public reads, then kept only in-frame beta chains. CDR3 protein duplicates are merged, each entry listing the most common genes and DNA. These V and J calls rely on TCRdb rather than the paper's analysis. In this sample the table shows approximately 70,000 distinct CDR3 sequences, 5% to 8% of which occur a single time. The ten largest clones take up around 37% of the sample.

CDR1 and CDR2 were assigned from the germline V gene as SGHVS and FNYEAQ. V lost 3 bases and J lost 11 bases; the stretch between them is 13 bases long. The CDR3 covers 12 residues, taking in both the cysteine and the phenylalanine. Only the CDR3 part of the read is kept: 36 bases, read in frame from the first base. Read against the paper, the sample's treatment or condition label means: live attenuated yellow fever vaccine strain. PBMCs were isolated from peripheral blood using a standard Ficoll-Paque protocol. Dynabeads CD4 and CD8 positive selection kits were used to isolate CD4 and CD8 T-cell fractions. RNA was extracted with TriZol from bulk PBMCs, CD4 and CD8 fractions, and dextramer-positive and dextramer-negative fractions. This clonotype has a count of ten or more. Its recognized antigen is unknown. Base qualities are not provided; no much larger clone lies one nucleotide away.

This sequence originates from a man aged 18 to 35 who received the YFV17D yellow fever vaccine. This chain is built from TRBV7-6 and TRBJ1-1; matching of 6 bases hints at TRBD1 as the D gene. Sequencing used CD8+ T cells sorted from PBMCs, obtained 45 days after the first yellow fever vaccination. The DNA is TGTGCCAGCAGCTTGGGGGCGGGTGAGGCTTTCTTT. Its coded protein is CASSLGAGEAFF.